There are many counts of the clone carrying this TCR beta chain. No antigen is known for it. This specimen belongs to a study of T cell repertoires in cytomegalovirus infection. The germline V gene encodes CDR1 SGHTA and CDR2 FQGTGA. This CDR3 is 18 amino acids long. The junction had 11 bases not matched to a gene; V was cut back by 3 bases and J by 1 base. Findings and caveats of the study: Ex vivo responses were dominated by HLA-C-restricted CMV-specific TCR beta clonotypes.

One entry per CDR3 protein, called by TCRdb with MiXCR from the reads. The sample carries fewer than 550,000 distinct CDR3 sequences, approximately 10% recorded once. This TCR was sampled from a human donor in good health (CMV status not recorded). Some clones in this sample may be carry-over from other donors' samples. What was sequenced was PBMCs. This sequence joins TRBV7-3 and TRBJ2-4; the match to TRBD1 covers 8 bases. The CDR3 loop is CASSFQGAGVRAKNIQYF. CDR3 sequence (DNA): TGTGCCAGCAGCTTCCAGGGGGCCGGGGTGCGGGCCAAAAACATTCAGTACTTC.